This T cell receptor (beta chain) was sequenced for a study of T cell responses to AZD1222 COVID-19 vaccine (TCRdb year 2021). About the investigation overall: AZD1222 recipients given second doses at about 4 weeks or at about 12 weeks were pooled, since spike-specific TCR depth and breadth were not found to differ between the two schedules. A total of about 250 trial participants underwent TCR sequencing, of whom about 210 had received two doses of AZD1222 and some 25 had received two doses of the MenACWY control vaccine. Trial participants were enrolled by age into subgroups of 18-55, 56-69 and 70-plus years, and around 150, 28 and 57 TCR-sequenced participants, respectively, were included in these subgroups. Paper-wide results and their limitations: CD4 TCRs associated with the vaccine covered the entire spike protein, and the dominant responses were in regions 160-218 and 743-854. The 56-69-year group was small, and its depth increase did not reach significance, likely because of low power. Because no day 14 peak-response samples were available, repertoires were characterized only after the peak T cell response. After two AZD1222 doses, both the breadth and the depth of spike-specific TCRs were significantly higher than at day 0 and than in MenACWY recipients. Nearly half of unique spike-specific TCRs reportedly recognized epitopes outside regions mutated in the B.1.351 and B.1.1.7 variants. Participants were mostly white British, with more females than males. The authors suggested clonal diversity may have been underestimated. Conclusions about previously exposed vaccinees were limited because only a handful of AZD1222 recipients were SARS-CoV-2 seropositive at baseline.

The CDR3 regions of human TCRbeta chains were analyzed by immunosequencing. The original methods were these. Repertoire TCRs were checked for matches against a reference library of SARS-CoV-2-specific TCRs that had been generated using the MIRA antigen-specificity platform. Breadth was defined as the fraction of unique TCRs that were SARS-CoV-2-associated. Depth was defined as the fraction of total T cells that were SARS-CoV-2-associated. Each spike-specific TCR was assigned to its reactive spike region and to a CD4 or CD8 class using the MIRA data. Log10-transformed breadth and depth values were compared by one-way ANOVA with Sidak's multiple comparisons tests. Entries here come from immuneACCESS through TCRdb and include only in-frame sequences with V and J called. Some clones fail to appear in such tables; in the studies checked, an unresolved V gene covers under half of the shortfall, and the cause of the remainder is unknown. V, J and clone size were drawn from that table, and D and trimming were deduced from the DNA. The sample table shows about 120,000 clones, and around nine tenths are seen once. The top ten clonotypes cover around 4.5% of the sample.

Details on this clone: Its antigen is still unknown. Base quality data are lacking; no much larger clone is found one base away.

The sample's time point label, decoded: baseline before first vaccination. The vaccinee samples were drawn from two UK trials, COV001 and COV002, one of which was a single-blind randomized controlled phase 2/3 trial testing AZD1222 (ChAdOx1 nCoV-19) in healthy adults. For TCRbeta chain sequencing, PBMC samples from trial participants were taken at day 0 and at day 28 after the second dose. The CDR3 sequence holds 13 residues, the cysteine and phenylalanine included. Only CDR3 DNA is held: 39 bases, read in frame from base 1. V is clipped by 4 bases and J by 8 bases, and the sequence between their germline boundaries is 12 bases long. From the germline V gene, CDR1 is SGHDT and CDR2 is YYEEEE.

Sequenced material: peripheral blood, taken on day 0 of AZD1222 vaccination. The rearrangement joined TRBV5-6 to TRBJ1-4; TRBD1 is a possible D gene, resting on 6 matching bases. The TCR sequence derives from an adult in good health. The nucleotides are TGTGCCAGCAGCCACAGGGTTGACGAAAAACTGTTTTTT. The translation is CASSHRVDEKLFF.